A selection of T cell receptor beta chains follows, all from one sample in a study of identical twins. Via MiXCR, TCRdb re-called the 5' RACE reads, giving one row per CDR3 protein. The table has 450,000 or so distinct CDR3 sequences, roughly 13% seen once. This same sample was also part of a study on yellow fever vaccine responses in identical twins.

The sample comprised CD4+ T cells sorted from blood. The receptors derive from a young woman in good health. CDR3s include the opening cysteine and the closing phenylalanine or tryptophan. D genes are given only for firm matches. Only some rows state a clone size, as once, few, many or a class for expanded clones.

J gene | clone size | V gene | D gene | CDR3 protein | CDR3 DNA
TRBJ1-2 | many | TRBV12-3/TRBV12-4 | NA | CASSSTAVGGYTF | TGTGCCAGCAGCTCTACGGCCGTGGGTGGCTACACCTTC
TRBJ2-3 | few | TRBV3-1 | NA | CASSQPKITDTQYF | TGTGCCAGCAGCCAACCCAAGATTACAGATACGCAGTATTTT
TRBJ2-2 | NA | TRBV9 | NA | CASSTNPNTGELFF | TGTGCCAGCAGCACCAATCCGAACACCGGGGAGCTGTTTTTT
TRBJ1-6 | few | TRBV2 | TRBD1 | CARSTVGGQRYSPLHF | TGTGCCAGGAGTACGGTAGGGGGACAGCGTTATTCACCCCTCCACTTT
TRBJ2-7 | NA | TRBV7-9 | TRBD1 | CASSERQGNPYEQYF | TGTGCCAGCAGCGAAAGACAGGGGAACCCCTACGAGCAGTACTTC
TRBJ2-5 | many | TRBV7-2 | NA | CASSLTDRETQYF | TGTGCCAGCAGCCTAACGGACCGAGAGACCCAGTACTTC
TRBJ2-1 | NA | TRBV6-1 | NA | CASRPSGGTTGGEQFF | TGTGCCAGCCGACCTAGCGGTGGGACTACAGGGGGTGAGCAGTTCTTC
TRBJ1-4 | NA | TRBV6-1 | TRBD1 | CASSAFGTALVF | TGTGCCAGCAGTGCCTTCGGGACAGCTCTCGTTTTT
TRBJ2-4 | few | TRBV14 | NA | CASSQFQGTKNIQYF | TGTGCCAGCAGCCAATTCCAGGGGACCAAAAACATTCAGTACTTC
TRBJ2-3 | NA | TRBV10-3 | NA | CAGGAETDTQYF | TGTGCCGGGGGGGCAGAAACAGATACGCAGTATTTT
TRBJ2-2 | few | TRBV6-1 | TRBD1 | CASRGPGQGRTGELFF | TGTGCCAGCAGGGGCCCCGGACAGGGCCGGACCGGGGAGCTGTTTTTT
TRBJ2-1 | few | TRBV4-3 | NA | CASSQELGGYDEQFF | TGCGCCAGCAGCCAAGAACTAGGGGGATACGATGAGCAGTTCTTC
TRBJ1-5 | NA | TRBV2 | NA | CASSAVGTVTNQPQHF | TGTGCCAGCAGTGCAGTAGGAACAGTTACCAATCAGCCCCAGCATTTT
TRBJ2-5 | few | TRBV14 | NA | CASSQPPFGPQETQYF | TGTGCCAGCAGCCAACCCCCGTTCGGACCTCAAGAGACCCAGTACTTC
TRBJ1-5 | NA | TRBV19 | NA | CASSIEQGRNQPQHF | TGTGCCAGTAGTATAGAACAGGGCCGCAATCAGCCCCAGCATTTT
TRBJ2-7 | NA | TRBV9 | TRBD2 | CASSPDGRSTYEQYF | TGTGCCAGCAGCCCAGACGGGAGGTCGACCTACGAGCAGTACTTC
TRBJ1-5 | NA | TRBV12-3/TRBV12-4 | NA | CASSFMGGEPQHF | TGTGCCAGCAGTTTCATGGGGGGGGAGCCCCAGCATTTT
TRBJ2-5 | few | TRBV12-3/TRBV12-4 | NA | CASRALGAGETQYF | TGTGCCAGCAGGGCCTTGGGGGCGGGGGAGACCCAGTACTTC
TRBJ1-5 | few | TRBV10-3 | NA | CAISEPNQPQHF | TGTGCCATCAGTGAACCCAATCAGCCCCAGCATTTT
TRBJ2-1 | few | TRBV4-1 | NA | CASSQEQRPLGEQFF | TGCGCCAGCAGCCAAGAACAGAGGCCATTGGGGGAGCAGTTCTTC
TRBJ2-1 | many | TRBV12-3/TRBV12-4 | TRBD2 | CASSLIAGEGEQFF | TGTGCCAGCAGTTTAATAGCGGGGGAGGGAGAGCAGTTCTTC
TRBJ2-7 | few | TRBV20-1 | TRBD1 | CSARDRGQGPYEQYF | TGCAGTGCTAGAGATCGAGGACAGGGGCCCTACGAGCAGTACTTC
TRBJ1-4 | NA | TRBV3-1 | NA | CASSNRGTNEKLFF | TGTGCCAGCAGCAACAGAGGAACTAATGAAAAACTGTTTTTT
TRBJ2-5 | NA | TRBV11-2 | TRBD1 | CASSSFWTGGQETQYF | TGTGCCAGCAGCTCGTTTTGGACAGGGGGTCAAGAGACCCAGTACTTC
TRBJ2-2 | few | TRBV7-2 | TRBD2 | CASRPGLAGGELFF | TGTGCCAGCAGACCGGGACTAGCGGGAGGGGAGCTGTTTTTT
TRBJ1-2 | NA | TRBV6-5 | NA | CASSYSGGSEIYGYTF | TGTGCCAGCAGTTACTCGGGAGGGAGTGAGATCTATGGCTACACCTTC
TRBJ1-2 | few | TRBV2 | NA | CASKGRETGGYTF | TGTGCCAGCAAGGGCAGGGAGACGGGGGGCTACACCTTC
TRBJ2-6 | many | TRBV5-1 | NA | CASSLSGSSGANVLTF | TGCGCCAGCAGCTTGTCGGGCTCCTCTGGGGCCAACGTCCTGACTTTC
TRBJ2-3 | NA | TRBV11-2 | NA | CASSLGQPTQYF | TGTGCCAGCAGCTTAGGACAGCCCACGCAGTATTTT
TRBJ2-2 | NA | TRBV20-1 | TRBD2 | CSAITSGAWNTGELFF | TGCAGTGCTATTACTAGCGGAGCCTGGAACACCGGGGAGCTGTTTTTT
TRBJ2-7 | few | TRBV29-1 | NA | CSAATGHNYEQYF | TGCAGCGCTGCAACGGGACACAACTACGAGCAGTACTTC
TRBJ2-5 | few | TRBV2 | TRBD2 | CASSDWRGGMETQYF | TGTGCCAGCAGTGATTGGCGGGGGGGCATGGAGACCCAGTACTTC
TRBJ2-3 | few | TRBV20-1 | TRBD2 | CSARDLGGRAGNTQYF | TGCAGTGCTAGAGATCTGGGCGGGAGGGCCGGCAATACGCAGTATTTT
TRBJ2-1 | NA | TRBV24-1 | NA | CATSDWRKGGEQFF | TGTGCCACCAGTGATTGGAGGAAAGGCGGTGAGCAGTTCTTC
TRBJ2-1 | many | TRBV29-1 | TRBD2 | CSIGLAGGQFF | TGCAGCATCGGACTAGCGGGGGGGCAGTTCTTC
TRBJ2-5 | NA | TRBV4-3 | TRBD2 | CASSQGGTSGRVETQYF | TGCGCCAGCAGCCAAGGAGGGACTAGCGGGAGAGTGGAGACCCAGTACTTC